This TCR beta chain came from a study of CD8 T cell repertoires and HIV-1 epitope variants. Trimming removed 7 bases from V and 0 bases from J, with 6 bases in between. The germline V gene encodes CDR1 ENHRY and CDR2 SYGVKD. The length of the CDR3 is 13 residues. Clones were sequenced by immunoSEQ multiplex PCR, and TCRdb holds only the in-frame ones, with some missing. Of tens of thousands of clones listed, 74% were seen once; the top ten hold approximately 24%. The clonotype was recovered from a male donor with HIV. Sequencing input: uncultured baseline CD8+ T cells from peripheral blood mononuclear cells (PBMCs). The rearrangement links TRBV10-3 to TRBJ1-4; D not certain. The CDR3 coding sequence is TGTGCCATCAAGGCAGCAACTAATGAAAAACTGTTTTTT. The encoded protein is CAIKAATNEKLFF.